The 28 T cell receptor beta chains reported below all come from one sample, sequenced in a study of cytomegalovirus exposure and HLA in healthy donors. With 60 Vbeta and 13 Jbeta primers, the PCR was carried out. The table came from immunoSEQ multiplex PCR; TCRdb's copy has only in-frame clones and leaves some out. The table lists around 150,000 clones, roughly 71% of them singletons. Sequencing was carried out using PBMCs. The receptor source for this set is a woman in her thirties or forties in good health and CMV-seronegative.

Only a few counts were recorded for this clone. The CDR3 DNA sequence: TGTGCCAGCAGTCGGACTAGCGGGGGGGGTGAGCAGTTCTTC. This encodes CASSRTSGGGEQFF. The chain has TRBV7-3 and TRBJ2-1, with 15 nucleotides matching TRBD2. Germline CDR1 reads SGHTA; CDR2 reads FQGTGA. The CDR3 loop spans 14 amino acids. V was pared by 6 bases and J by 9 bases, with 3 bases of the junction left unmatched.

In this sample, this clone turned up once. The sample carries other DNA sequences with the same CDR3. The CDR3 spells CASSFRDYGYTF. The CDR3 region has the DNA TGTGCCAGCAGTTTCCGGGACTATGGCTACACCTTC. The gene calls are TRBV28 and TRBJ1-2, with D unresolved. This CDR3 spans 12 amino acids. V gave up 3 bases and J gave up 3 bases, with 5 bases separating them. CDR1 and CDR2 (germline): MDHEN, SYDVKM.

The gene calls are TRBV5-3 and TRBJ2-7, with 7 bases lining up with TRBD1. TRBV5-3 carries the ORF label, with uncertain function. The CDR3 contains 17 residues. The V segment lost 4 bases and the J segment 7 bases; nucleotides outside the gene matches: 20. The CDR3 coding sequence is TGTGCCAGAAGCCCTCCCCCCGTAAGACAGGGCCAGTGGGAGCAGTACTTC. Residues: CARSPPPVRQGQWEQYF.

V gene TRBV19 combines with J gene TRBJ2-7; 7 nucleotides align to TRBD1. Trimming removed 4 bases from V and 3 bases from J; junction bases left unmatched: 6. Per the germline V gene, CDR1 is LNHDA and CDR2 is SQIVND (reference sequence). The CDR3 contains 14 residues. The DNA of the CDR3 is TGTGCCAGTAGTACAACCCGACAGGGCTACGAGCAGTACTTC. Residues: CASSTTRQGYEQYF.

This clone was seen a handful of times. The chain recombines TRBV5-1 with TRBJ1-5, with D tentatively TRBD1 (6 bases). The CDR3 covers 15 residues. Trimming removed 4 bases from V and 5 bases from J, with 16 bases in between. The germline gives CDR1 SGHRS, CDR2 YFSETQ. The CDR3 loop is CASSLIGQSDQPQHF. The CDR3 coding sequence is TGCGCCAGCAGCCTTATCGGACAGAGCGATCAGCCCCAGCATTTT. Full variable domain (rest looked up from reference TRBV5-1 and TRBJ1-5): KAGVTQTPRYLIKTRGQQVTLSCSPISGHRSVSWYQQTPGQGLQFLFEYFSETQRNKGNFPGRFSGRQFSNSRSEMNVSTLELGDSALYLCASSLIGQSDQPQHFGDGTRLSIL.

This chain joins TRBV19 and TRBJ1-1; the match to TRBD1 covers 9 bases. CDR1 LNHDA and CDR2 SQIVND come from the germline V gene (reference sequence). CDR3 length equals 15 residues. V trimming: 8 bases; J trimming: 0 bases; junction bases outside the gene matches: 7. In DNA form, the CDR3 reads TGTGCCAGTGGTGATGGACAGGGGTTGAACACTGAAGCTTTCTTT. Its protein is CASGDGQGLNTEAFF.

The chain combines TRBV19 with TRBJ2-2, with 7 bases fitting TRBD1. Germline trimming cut 4 bases from V and 6 bases from J; bases unmatched to any gene: 5. The germline CDR1 and CDR2 sequences are LNHDA and SQIVND (reference sequence). This CDR3 has 14 residues. As DNA, the CDR3 is TGTGCCAGTAGTAGACAGGGCGGCCCCGGGGAGCTGTTTTTT. Translated, it gives CASSRQGGPGELFF.

The gene calls are TRBV5-1 and TRBJ1-6; D is ambiguous. Germline V gives CDR1 SGHRS, CDR2 YFSETQ. The CDR3 has 13 amino acids. Deletions cut 5 bases from V and 4 bases from J, with 7 bases between. This CDR3 is CASRAGYNSPLHF. The DNA for the CDR3 is TGCGCCAGCAGGGCGGGATATAATTCACCCCTCCACTTT.

This clone showed up just a few times. Mismatch with germline at one junction end may stem from a read error. The V and J genes are TRBV7-9 and TRBJ1-3, with unresolved D. Germline CDR1 SEHNR, CDR2 FQNEAQ (reference sequence). The CDR3 extends over 18 amino acids. CDR3 coding DNA: TGTTCCAGCAGCGCCCGGAGGTCACGCGTTCTCTCTGGAAACACCATATATTTT. Translated, it gives CSSSARRSRVLSGNTIYF.

This CDR3 is CASSGTGVLGKLFF. Written as DNA, the CDR3 is TGTGCCAGCAGCGGGACAGGGGTGCTGGGAAAACTGTTTTTT. The chain joins TRBV7-6 to TRBJ1-4; 10 bases are shared with TRBD1. J lost 10 bases, V lost 5 bases, and 7 bases had no gene match. The germline V gene encodes CDR1 SGHVS and CDR2 FNYEAQ. There are 14 residues in the CDR3. The whole variable domain, remainder taken from reference TRBV7-6 and TRBJ1-4, is GAGVSQSPRYKVTKRGQDVALRCDPISGHVSLYWYRQALGQGPEFLTYFNYEAQQDKSGLPNDRFSAERPEGSISTLTIQRTEQRDSAMYRCASSGTGVLGKLFFGSGTQLSVL.

The chain is built from TRBV6-5 and TRBJ2-7, with D uncertain. The CDR3 runs 14 residues. V lost 1 base and J lost 3, with 10 bases in between. Germline V gene sequence: CDR1 MNHEY, CDR2 SVGAGI. CDR3 bases: TGTGCCAGCAGTTACTTTGGCAGGAACTACGAGCAGTACTTC. This translates into CASSYFGRNYEQYF.

J is TRBJ2-7 and V is TRBV11-2; D gene ambiguous. Germline CDR1 and CDR2: SGHAT and FQNNGV. The CDR3 has 15 residues. The V end was cut by 0 bases, the J end by 2 bases, with 11 bases between. This CDR3 reads CASSLEAARTYEQYF. The DNA of the CDR3 is TGTGCCAGCAGCTTAGAGGCGGCGAGAACCTACGAGCAGTACTTC. The variable domain in full, with the rest retrieved from reference TRBV11-2 and TRBJ2-7, is EAGVAQSPRYKIIEKRQSVAFWCNPISGHATLYWYQQILGQGPKLLIQFQNNGVVDDSQLPKDRFSAERLKGVDSTLKIQPAKLEDSAVYLCASSLEAARTYEQYFGPGTRLTVT.

This clone was recorded only once. One end of the junction is discordant with germline, which a read error may explain. The chain uses TRBV19 and TRBJ1-2; 7 bases map to TRBD1. This CDR3 has 14 residues. Germline assignment: CDR1 LNHDA and CDR2 SQIVND (reference sequence). CDR3 sequence: CASSEQGWNYGYTF. DNA of the CDR3: TGTGCTAGTAGCGAACAGGGGTGGAACTATGGCTACACCTTC. Using reference TRBV19 and TRBJ1-2 for the parts outside the CDR3, the full variable domain is DGGITQSPKYLFRKEGQNVTLSCEQNLNHDAMYWYRQDPGQGLRLIYYSQIVNDFQKGDIAEGYSVSREKKESFPLTVTSAQKNPTAFYLCASSEQGWNYGYTFGSGTRLTVV.

The chain uses TRBV27 and TRBJ2-7, with 8 bases aligning to TRBD1. Germline-derived CDR1 and CDR2 are MNHEY and SMNVEV (reference sequence). The CDR3 has 15 amino acids. With V trimmed by 4 bases and J by 3 bases, 8 bases remained unmatched. CDR3 coding DNA: TGTGCCAGCAGTTCGGCAGGGGGCCTATACTACGAGCAGTACTTC. This sequence encodes CASSSAGGLYYEQYF.

This clone was found a few times. CDR3 bases: TGTGCCAGCAGCGGTCCCGGGACAGGGGCTATGGGTACGCAGTATTTT. Protein product: CASSGPGTGAMGTQYF. The chain joins TRBV11-2 to TRBJ2-3; 10 bases are a match to TRBD1. CDR1 SGHAT and CDR2 FQNNGV come from the germline V gene. This CDR3 region has 16 residues. V trimming: 5 bases; J trimming: 8 bases; junction bases outside the gene matches: 13.

The table lists this clone with a count of one. The chain links TRBV7-6 to TRBJ2-3; 11 bases fit TRBD2. The CDR3 has 16 residues. The germline V gene encodes CDR1 SGHVS and CDR2 FNYEAQ. Trimming removed 5 bases from V and 0 bases from J; junction bases left unmatched: 4. DNA for the CDR3: TGTGCCAGCAGCACACTAGCGGGGGAGAGCACAGATACGCAGTATTTT. Translated: CASSTLAGESTDTQYF.

The rearrangement joins TRBV6-5 to TRBJ2-7; 9 bases map to TRBD1. The CDR3 is made up of 16 amino acids. Germline CDR1 reads MNHEY; CDR2 reads SVGAGI. Germline trimming cut 0 bases from V and 4 bases from J; bases unmatched to any gene: 7. The CDR3 bases are TGTGCCAGCAGTTACTCTCCGGGACAGGGACCTTACGAGCAGTACTTC. Amino acid sequence: CASSYSPGQGPYEQYF.

About this clone itself: This CDR3 is also generated by other DNA sequences in the sample. V and J are TRBV6-5 and TRBJ1-5; maybe TRBD1 (5 bases). The germline gives CDR1 MNHEY, CDR2 SVGAGI. This CDR3 comprises 14 residues. The V gene lost 0 bases and the J gene lost 2 bases, with 5 bases spanning the gap. The CDR3: CASSYSGGNQPQHF. The DNA for the CDR3 is TGTGCCAGCAGTTACTCAGGGGGCAATCAGCCCCAGCATTTT.

The chain links TRBV28 to TRBJ2-7; 7 nucleotides match TRBD2. CDR1 is MDHEN, CDR2 SYDVKM, per germline. J gave up 1 base and V 6 bases, and 9 bases lay outside the gene matches. The CDR3 has 15 residues. CDR3 amino acids: CASSQSGDLSYEQYF. CDR3 nucleotides: TGTGCCAGCAGCCAGAGCGGGGACCTGTCCTACGAGCAGTACTTC.

This clone was found once. The chain combines TRBV7-2 with TRBJ2-7; possibly TRBD2 for D (6 bases). Germline V gene data show CDR1 as SGHTA and CDR2 as FQGNSA. The CDR3 loop spans 13 amino acids. V was pared by 7 bases and J by 1 base, with 11 bases between. CDR3 coding DNA: TGTGCCAGCAATGGCGGGGCGTCCTACGAGCAGTACTTC. This codes for CASNGGASYEQYF.

This rearrangement joins TRBV2 to TRBJ1-4, with D maybe TRBD1 (6 bases). CDR3 length: 14 residues. Germline V gene lookup returns CDR1 SNHLY and CDR2 FYNNEI. With 6 bases removed from V and 8 bases from J, the gap between germline ends came to 16 bases. The CDR3 reads CASSPRGANEKLFF. The DNA for the CDR3 is TGTGCCAGCAGCCCTCGGGGGGCAAACGAAAAACTGTTTTTT.

This chain links TRBV2 with TRBJ1-5; 8 nucleotides match TRBD1. The CDR3 has 16 amino acids. Germline CDR1 is SNHLY and CDR2 is FYNNEI. The V segment lost 8 bases and the J segment 2 bases; nucleotides outside the gene matches: 11. CDR3 residues: CASDIGGQGGNQPQHF. The CDR3 bases are TGTGCCAGCGATATTGGAGGACAGGGAGGCAATCAGCCCCAGCATTTT.

The J gene is TRBJ1-6, the V gene TRBV5-4; tentatively, D is TRBD1 (6 bases). Trimming pared 1 base from V and 10 bases from J, leaving 18 bases between. This CDR3 has 16 amino acids. Germline V CDR1 and CDR2: SGHNT, YYREEE (reference sequence). CDR3 loop: CASSLLTQGMDSPLHF. The CDR3 DNA follows: TGTGCCAGCAGCTTGTTAACCCAGGGGATGGACTCACCCCTCCACTTT.

V usage is TRBV7-6 and J usage is TRBJ2-1, with TRBD2 identical over 10 bases. This CDR3 comprises 16 residues. CDR1 and CDR2 from the germline V gene are SGHVS and FNYEAQ. V lost 1 base, J lost 9 bases, and 9 bases stayed unmatched. DNA for the CDR3: TGTGCCAGCAGCTTAGGAGCGGGGGGGGCCCGGGGTGAGCAGTTCTTC. Protein sequence: CASSLGAGGARGEQFF.

CDR3 DNA: TGTGCCAGCACCATCCTCATGGCAGGGGGACTCCAGCCCCAGCATTTT. Its translation is CASTILMAGGLQPQHF. The chain has TRBV28 and TRBJ1-5; TRBD1 aligns across 7 bases. The CDR3 sequence is 16 residues long. Germline lookup yields CDR1 MDHEN and CDR2 SYDVKM. Trimming took 7 bases from V and 7 from J; bases not matched to a gene: 16.

The V and J genes are TRBV12-5 and TRBJ2-7; TRBD1 matches 7 bases. The CDR3 covers 15 residues. The trim removed 3 bases at V and 4 bases at J, leaving 9 bases unmatched. The germline gives CDR1 LGHNT, CDR2 FRNRAP. The CDR3 reads CASGFGAGGAYEQYF. DNA of the CDR3: TGTGCTAGTGGTTTTGGCGCAGGGGGAGCTTACGAGCAGTACTTC. The full variable domain, completed using reference TRBV12-5 and TRBJ2-7, is DARVTQTPRHKVTEMGQEVTMRCQPILGHNTVFWYRQTMMQGLELLAYFRNRAPLDDSGMPKDRFSAEMPDATLATLKIQPSEPRDSAVYFCASGFGAGGAYEQYFGPGTRLTVT.

This clone was seen once. The V and J genes are TRBV7-9 and TRBJ1-4; 7 nucleotides line up with TRBD1. With 5 bases clipped from V and 8 bases from J, the junction kept 5 bases outside the gene matches. The CDR3 consists of 13 residues. The V gene's germline CDR1 is SEHNR and CDR2 FQNEAQ (reference sequence). This CDR3 is CASSQSRGEKLFF. Here the CDR3 DNA reads TGTGCCAGCAGCCAGTCCAGGGGGGAAAAACTGTTTTTT.

The chain links TRBV30 to TRBJ1-5; D not certain. Deletions cut 2 bases from V and 1 base from J, with 6 bases between. CDR3 length: 13 residues. Germline V lookup: CDR1 GTSNPN, CDR2 SVGIG (reference sequence). Here the CDR3 reads CAWSTESNQPQHF. The CDR3 bases are TGTGCCTGGAGTACAGAGAGCAATCAGCCCCAGCATTTT. Looking up the rest from reference TRBV30 and TRBJ1-5 gives the full variable domain: SQTIHQWPATLVQPVGSPLSLECTVEGTSNPNLYWYRQAAGRGLQLLFYSVGIGQISSEVPQNLSASRPQDRQFILSSKKLLLSDSGFYLCAWSTESNQPQHFGDGTRLSIL.